This T cell receptor (beta chain) is from a study of blood T cell repertoires in COVID-19. About the research overall: PBMCs, B-cell-depleted T cells, or T cells were the source of the cDNA or gDNA that made up the material.

The table came from immunoSEQ multiplex PCR; TCRdb's copy has only in-frame clones and leaves some out. The sample consists of roughly 34,000 clones, over 80% of them appearing once. The count of this clone is one. V shed 6 bases, J shed 8 bases, and the junction held 10 bases outside the gene matches. There are 15 residues in the CDR3. The germline V gene has CDR1 SEHNR and CDR2 FQNEAQ (reference sequence). This clonotype originated in a human donor with active COVID-19. The donor label of this sample is uncertain. The sequenced sample consisted of peripheral blood. The gene calls are TRBV7-9 and TRBJ2-1; 10 bases line up with TRBD1. The CDR3 DNA is TGTGCCAGCAGAGACGACAGGGGGCTCTGGGATGAGCAGTTCTTC. The encoded protein is CASRDDRGLWDEQFF.